This TCR beta chain was recovered during a study of neurological immune-mediated disorders. Points from the study as a whole: With the multiple sclerosis repertoire cluster, none of the clinical or MRI features showed an association. Falling below healthy controls, multiple sclerosis showed the least TCR clonal expansion, while HTLV-1-associated myelopathy showed the most.

This clonotype was detected ten times or more. The target antigen is unknown. As for the cDNA, it was generated by 5'RACE with 10-nucleotide random UMIs. TCRdb used MiXCR to reprocess the 5' RACE reads, holding one entry per CDR3 protein. Of tens of thousands of distinct CDR3 sequences listed, 3.5% are singletons. The germline V gene has CDR1 LGHDT and CDR2 YNNKEL (reference sequence). CDR3 length: 14 amino acids. The V gene lost 0 bases and the J gene lost 4 bases, with 10 bases spanning the gap. The sequence was collected from a woman aged 45 to 65 with multiple sclerosis. The gene calls are TRBV3-1 and TRBJ2-7; D ambiguous. The sequenced sample consisted of PBMCs. CDR3 protein: CASSQDSAAYEQYF. CDR3 in DNA: TGTGCCAGCAGCCAAGATTCAGCTGCATACGAGCAGTACTTC.